The entry below gives a single TCR beta chain sequence along with its context. This CDR3 region has 12 residues. V was clipped by 7 bases and J by 3 bases, with 13 bases between them. Germline lookup yields CDR1 SQVTM and CDR2 ANQGSEA. The record originates from a study of blood T cell repertoires in COVID-19. Looking at the study overall: Sites in the United States, Italy and Spain provided acute and convalescent COVID-19 samples. PBMCs, B-cell-depleted T cells, or T cells were the source of the cDNA or gDNA that made up the material.

As originally analysed: Reference gene primer amplification yielded estimated nucleated cell counts. TCRdb's copy holds only in-frame clones and misses some; the assay was immunoSEQ multiplex PCR. V and J calls and clone size are given by that table; D and trimming were obtained from the DNA. This sample has more than 95,000 clones, with 65% to 90% found just once. Specimen: peripheral blood. The rearrangement links TRBV29-1 to TRBJ2-7; tentatively, D is TRBD1 (5 bases). This clonotype was sampled from a man between 45 and 60 years old with acute or convalescent COVID-19. The CDR3 region has the DNA TGCAGCGCGTCGGACACTCACTACGAGCAGTACTTC. It codes for CSASDTHYEQYF.